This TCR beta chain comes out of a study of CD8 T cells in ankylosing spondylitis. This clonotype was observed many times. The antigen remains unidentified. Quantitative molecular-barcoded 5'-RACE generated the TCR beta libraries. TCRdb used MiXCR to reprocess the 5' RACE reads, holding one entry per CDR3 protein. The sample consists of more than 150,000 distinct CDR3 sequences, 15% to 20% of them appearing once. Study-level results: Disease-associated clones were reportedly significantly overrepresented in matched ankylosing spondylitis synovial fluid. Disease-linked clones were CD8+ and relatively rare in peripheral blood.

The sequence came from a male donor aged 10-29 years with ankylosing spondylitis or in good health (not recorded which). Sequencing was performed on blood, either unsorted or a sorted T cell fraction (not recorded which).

The CDR3 sequence is CASSPDVKETQYF. CDR3 nucleotide sequence: TGTGCCAGCAGCCCGGACGTAAAGGAGACCCAGTACTTC. The chain joins TRBV7-8 to TRBJ2-5; the D is unclear. Germline assignment: CDR1 SGHVS and CDR2 FQNEAQ. Trimming removed 5 bases at V and 5 bases at J, with 12 bases between. The CDR3 consists of 13 residues.